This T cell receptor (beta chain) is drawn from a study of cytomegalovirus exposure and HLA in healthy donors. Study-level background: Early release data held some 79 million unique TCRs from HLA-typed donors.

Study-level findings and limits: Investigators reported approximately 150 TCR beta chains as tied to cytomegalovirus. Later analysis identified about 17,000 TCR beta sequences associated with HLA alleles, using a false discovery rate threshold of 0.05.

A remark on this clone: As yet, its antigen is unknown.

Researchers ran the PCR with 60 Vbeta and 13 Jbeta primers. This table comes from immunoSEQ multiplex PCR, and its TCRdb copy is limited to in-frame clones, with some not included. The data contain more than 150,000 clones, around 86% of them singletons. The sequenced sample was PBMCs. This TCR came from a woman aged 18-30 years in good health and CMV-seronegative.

CDR3 loop: CASSLELGGGAREQYF. CDR3 bases: TGCGCCAGCAGCTTGGAATTGGGCGGGGGTGCCAGGGAGCAGTACTTC. The V call is TRBV5-1, the J call TRBJ2-5, with 7 positions matching TRBD2. After removal of 0 bases from V and 11 bases from J, the junction contained 16 bases not matched to a gene. Germline CDR1 SGHRS, CDR2 YFSETQ. The CDR3 is 16 amino acids.